The clone carrying this T cell receptor (beta chain) has more than one count but fewer than ten. Its matching antigen is unknown. The sample originates from a study of T cell responses to AZD1222 COVID-19 vaccine. Regarding the study as a whole: Donors were chiefly white British, with a greater number of females, and clonal diversity was perhaps underestimated.

Profiling relied on immunoSEQ multiplex PCR, and the TCRdb table lists in-frame clones only, not all of them. The sample holds about 100,000 clones, over 90% seen once. Sequenced material: peripheral blood, taken on day 0 of AZD1222 vaccination. This clonotype originated in an adult in good health.

This CDR3 reads CASSPGAGPSEQYF. As DNA, the CDR3 is TGTGCCAGCAGCCCGGGGGCCGGGCCCTCCGAGCAGTACTTC. The chain combines TRBV7-7 with TRBJ2-7, with D perhaps given as TRBD1 or TRBD2 (6 bases each). The CDR3 is made up of 14 amino acids. V lost 5 bases to trimming and J lost 6 bases, with 17 bases between them. The germline CDR1 and CDR2 sequences are SSHAT and FNYEAQ (reference sequence).